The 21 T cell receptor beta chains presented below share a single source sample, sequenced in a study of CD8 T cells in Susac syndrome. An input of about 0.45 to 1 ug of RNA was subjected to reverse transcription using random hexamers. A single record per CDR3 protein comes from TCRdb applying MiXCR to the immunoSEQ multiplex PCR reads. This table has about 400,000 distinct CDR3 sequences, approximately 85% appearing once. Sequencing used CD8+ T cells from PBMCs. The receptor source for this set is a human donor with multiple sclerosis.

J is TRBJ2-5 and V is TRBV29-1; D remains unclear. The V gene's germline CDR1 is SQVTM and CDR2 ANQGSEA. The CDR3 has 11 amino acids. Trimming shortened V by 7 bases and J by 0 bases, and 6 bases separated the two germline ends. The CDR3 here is CSAHNQETQYF. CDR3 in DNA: TGCAGCGCGCACAACCAAGAGACCCAGTACTTC.

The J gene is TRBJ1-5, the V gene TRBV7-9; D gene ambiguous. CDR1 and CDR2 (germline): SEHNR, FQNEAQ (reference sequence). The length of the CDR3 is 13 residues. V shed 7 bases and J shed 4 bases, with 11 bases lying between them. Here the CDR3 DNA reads TGTGCCAGCACCAACAGCCAAAATCAGCCCCAGCATTTT. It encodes CASTNSQNQPQHF.

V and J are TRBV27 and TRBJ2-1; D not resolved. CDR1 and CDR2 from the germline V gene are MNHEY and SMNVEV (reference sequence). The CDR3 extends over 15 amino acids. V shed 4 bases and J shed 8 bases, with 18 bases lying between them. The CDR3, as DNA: TGTGCCAGCAGTTCCTCGTTTGGGCATATCGATGAGCAGTTCTTC. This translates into CASSSSFGHIDEQFF.

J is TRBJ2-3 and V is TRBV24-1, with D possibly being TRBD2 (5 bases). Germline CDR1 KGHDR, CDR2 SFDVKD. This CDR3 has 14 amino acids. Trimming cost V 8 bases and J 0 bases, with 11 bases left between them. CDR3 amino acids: CATKGAASTDTQYF. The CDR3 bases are TGTGCCACCAAGGGAGCAGCTAGCACAGATACGCAGTATTTT.

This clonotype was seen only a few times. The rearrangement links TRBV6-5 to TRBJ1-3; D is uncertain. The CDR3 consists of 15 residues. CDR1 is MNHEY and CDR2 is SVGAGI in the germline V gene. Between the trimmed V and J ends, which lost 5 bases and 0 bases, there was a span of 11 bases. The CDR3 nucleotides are TGTGCCAGCAGTGCCGACTCGACCTCTGGAAACACCATATATTTT. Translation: CASSADSTSGNTIYF.

Here the CDR3 reads CSAQGGGDWEKLFF. CDR3 bases: TGCAGTGCCCAGGGAGGGGGTGACTGGGAAAAACTGTTTTTT. The V and J genes are TRBV20-1 and TRBJ1-4; D may be TRBD1 (6 bases). Trimming cost V 6 bases and J 8 bases, with 19 bases left between them. Per the germline V gene, CDR1 is DFQATT and CDR2 is SNEGSKA (reference sequence). The CDR3 consists of 14 residues.

The CDR3 reads CASSQDIGQGRESFF. As DNA, the CDR3 is TGTGCCAGCAGTCAGGATATCGGACAGGGTAGAGAGTCTTTCTTT. The V gene is TRBV5-6, the J gene TRBJ1-1, with 8 positions matching TRBD1. Germline V lookup: CDR1 SGHDT, CDR2 YYEEEE. With 5 bases clipped from V and 12 bases from J, the junction kept 18 bases outside the gene matches. The CDR3 covers 15 residues.

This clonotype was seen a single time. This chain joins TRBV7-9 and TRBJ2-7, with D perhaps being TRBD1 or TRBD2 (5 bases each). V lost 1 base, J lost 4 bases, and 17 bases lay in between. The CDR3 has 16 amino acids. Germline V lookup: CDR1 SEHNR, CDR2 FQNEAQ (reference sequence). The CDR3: CASSLDSSGPLYEQYF. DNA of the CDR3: TGTGCCAGCAGCTTAGACTCGTCGGGACCCTTATACGAGCAGTACTTC.

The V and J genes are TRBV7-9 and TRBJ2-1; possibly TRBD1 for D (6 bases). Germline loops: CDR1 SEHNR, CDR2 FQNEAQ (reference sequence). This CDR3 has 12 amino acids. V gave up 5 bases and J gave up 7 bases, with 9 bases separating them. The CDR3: CASSVGTNEQFF. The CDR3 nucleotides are TGTGCCAGCAGCGTCGGGACAAATGAGCAGTTCTTC.

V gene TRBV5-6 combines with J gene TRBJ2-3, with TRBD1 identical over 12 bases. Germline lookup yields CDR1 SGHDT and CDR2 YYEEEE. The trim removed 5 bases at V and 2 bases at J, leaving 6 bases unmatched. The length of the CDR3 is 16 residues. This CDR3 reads CASSSGTGGITDTQYF. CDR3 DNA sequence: TGTGCCAGCAGTTCGGGGACAGGGGGCATCACAGATACGCAGTATTTT.

Here the CDR3 DNA reads TGCAGCGTCAAGACAGGGAATAGGGACGAGCAGTACTTC. Translation: CSVKTGNRDEQYF. The rearrangement links TRBV29-1 to TRBJ2-7; TRBD1 aligns across 7 bases. Germline assignment: CDR1 SQVTM and CDR2 ANQGSEA. Trimming took 6 bases from V and 5 from J; bases not matched to a gene: 10. The CDR3 totals 13 residues.

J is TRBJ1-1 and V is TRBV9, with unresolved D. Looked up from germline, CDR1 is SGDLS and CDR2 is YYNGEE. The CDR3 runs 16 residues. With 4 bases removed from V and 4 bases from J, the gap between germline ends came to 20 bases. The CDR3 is CASSPAPIAWSTEAFF. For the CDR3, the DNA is TGTGCCAGCAGCCCGGCCCCCATAGCTTGGAGCACTGAAGCTTTCTTT.

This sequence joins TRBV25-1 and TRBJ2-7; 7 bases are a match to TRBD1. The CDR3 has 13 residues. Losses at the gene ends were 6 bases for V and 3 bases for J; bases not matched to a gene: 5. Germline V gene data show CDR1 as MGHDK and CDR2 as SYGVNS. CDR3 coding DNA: TGTGCCAGCAGAGGGGACAGATTCTACGAGCAGTACTTC. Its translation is CASRGDRFYEQYF.

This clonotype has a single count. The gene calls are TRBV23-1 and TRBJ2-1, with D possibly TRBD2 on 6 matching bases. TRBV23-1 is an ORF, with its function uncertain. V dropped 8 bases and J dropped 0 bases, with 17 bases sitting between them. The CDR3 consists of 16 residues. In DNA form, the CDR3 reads TGCGCCAGCGCCTGGGCGGGGTTTTTCTCCTACAATGAGCAGTTCTTC. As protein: CASAWAGFFSYNEQFF.

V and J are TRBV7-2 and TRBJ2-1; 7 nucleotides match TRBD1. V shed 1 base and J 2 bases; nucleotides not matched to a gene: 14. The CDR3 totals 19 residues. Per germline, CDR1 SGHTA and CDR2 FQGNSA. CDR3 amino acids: CASSLDPTTGYKTYNEQFF. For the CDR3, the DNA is TGTGCCAGCAGCTTAGACCCAACGACAGGGTATAAGACCTACAATGAGCAGTTCTTC.

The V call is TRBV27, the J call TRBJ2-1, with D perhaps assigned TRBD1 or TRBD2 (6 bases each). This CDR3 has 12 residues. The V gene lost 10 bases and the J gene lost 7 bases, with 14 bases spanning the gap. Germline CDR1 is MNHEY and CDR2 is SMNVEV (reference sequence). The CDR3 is CATRTGANEQFF. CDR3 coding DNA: TGTGCCACTCGAACGGGGGCAAATGAGCAGTTCTTC.

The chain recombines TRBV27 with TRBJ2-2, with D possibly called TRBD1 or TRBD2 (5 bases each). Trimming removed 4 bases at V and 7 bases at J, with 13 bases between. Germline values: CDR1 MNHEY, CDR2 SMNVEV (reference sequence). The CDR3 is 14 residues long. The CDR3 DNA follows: TGTGCCAGCAGTTACGGGGCGTCTGGCGGGGAGCTGTTTTTT. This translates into CASSYGASGGELFF.

The CDR3 here is CASTVSGYNEQFF. In nucleotides, the CDR3 is TGTGCCAGTACGGTTAGCGGGTACAATGAGCAGTTCTTC. The chain couples TRBV19 to TRBJ2-1; TRBD2 agrees at 7 bases. Germline V lookup: CDR1 LNHDA, CDR2 SQIVND (reference sequence). The CDR3 consists of 13 residues. V trimming: 7 bases; J trimming: 4 bases; junction bases outside the gene matches: 4. Variable domain in full (rest from reference TRBV19 and TRBJ2-1): DGGITQSPKYLFRKEGQNVTLSCEQNLNHDAMYWYRQDPGQGLRLIYYSQIVNDFQKGDIAEGYSVSREKKESFPLTVTSAQKNPTAFYLCASTVSGYNEQFFGPGTRLTVL.

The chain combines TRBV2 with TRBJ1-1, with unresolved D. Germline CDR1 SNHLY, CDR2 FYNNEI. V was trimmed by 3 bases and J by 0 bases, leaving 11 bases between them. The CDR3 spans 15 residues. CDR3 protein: CASSDTSAMNTEAFF. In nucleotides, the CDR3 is TGTGCCAGCAGTGATACTAGCGCAATGAACACTGAAGCTTTCTTT.

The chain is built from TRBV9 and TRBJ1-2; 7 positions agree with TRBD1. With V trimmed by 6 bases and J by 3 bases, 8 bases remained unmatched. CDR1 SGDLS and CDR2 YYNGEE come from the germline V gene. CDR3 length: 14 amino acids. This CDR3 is CASKRQGLDYGYTF. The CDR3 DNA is TGTGCCAGCAAAAGACAGGGTCTTGACTATGGCTACACCTTC. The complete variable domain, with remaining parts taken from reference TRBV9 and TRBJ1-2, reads DSGVTQTPKHLITATGQRVTLRCSPRSGDLSVYWYQQSLDQGLQFLIQYYNGEERAKGNILERFSAQQFPDLHSELNLSSLELGDSALYFCASKRQGLDYGYTFGSGTRLTVV.

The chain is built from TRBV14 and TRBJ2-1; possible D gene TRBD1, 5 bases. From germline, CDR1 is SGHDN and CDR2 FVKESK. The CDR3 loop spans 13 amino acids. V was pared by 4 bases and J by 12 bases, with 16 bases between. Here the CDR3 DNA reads TGTGCCAGCAGCCTAAAACCTGGACAATCGCAGTTCTTC. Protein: CASSLKPGQSQFF.